This paragraph reports one TCR beta chain. The target antigen is unknown. The sample belongs to a study of T-cell memory formation after mild COVID-19. Study-wide results and caveats: SARS-CoV-2 specificity of second-wave clones peaking day 37 was unconfirmed. That cross-reactive memory joined was suggested by some responding clones appearing in pre-infection memory. Later expanders leaned CD4+, whereas day 15 to 85 contracting clones were balanced CD4/CD8.

Trimming at V came to 1 base and at J to 2 bases, leaving 0 bases not matched to a gene. The CDR3 length is 16 residues. The germline CDR1 and CDR2 sequences are SGHNT and YENEEA. Each CDR3 protein gets one entry after TCRdb re-called the 5' RACE reads with MiXCR. The table has 220,000 or so distinct CDR3 sequences, around 9.1% seen once. V is TRBV11-3 and J is TRBJ2-1; TRBD2 matches 12 bases. The sequence was collected from a man aged 18 to 29 who had mild COVID-19 (a few samples of this study predate the infection). Cell type and time point are not known. Sequencing used PBMCs or a T cell subset sorted from them (not recorded which). CDR3 sequence: CASSLGTSGAYNEQFF. CDR3 bases: TGTGCCAGCAGCTTAGGGACTAGCGGGGCCTACAATGAGCAGTTCTTC.